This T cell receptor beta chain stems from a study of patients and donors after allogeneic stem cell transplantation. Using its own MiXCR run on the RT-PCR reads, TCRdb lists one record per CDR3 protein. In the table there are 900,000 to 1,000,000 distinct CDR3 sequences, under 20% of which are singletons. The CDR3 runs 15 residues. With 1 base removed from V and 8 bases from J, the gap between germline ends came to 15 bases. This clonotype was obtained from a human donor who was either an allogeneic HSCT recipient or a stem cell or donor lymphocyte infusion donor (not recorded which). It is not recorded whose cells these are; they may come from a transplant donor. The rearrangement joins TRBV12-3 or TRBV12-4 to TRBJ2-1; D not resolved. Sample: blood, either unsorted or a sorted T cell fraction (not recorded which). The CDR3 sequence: CASSLEWRTIHEQFF. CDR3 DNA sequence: TGTGCCAGCAGTTTAGAATGGCGGACGATTCATGAGCAGTTCTTC.